The clone carrying this TCR beta chain has a single count. Per the germline V gene, CDR1 is MNHEY and CDR2 is SMNVEV (reference sequence). V was clipped by 4 bases and J by 6 bases; unmatched bases: 14. The CDR3 contains 16 residues. Random hexamers were used to reverse transcribe about 0.5 to 1 ug of RNA. TCRdb fed the immunoSEQ multiplex PCR reads into MiXCR, producing one record per CDR3 protein. The profile shows about 290,000 distinct CDR3 sequences, around 85% of them singletons. This entry is derived from a study of CD8 T cells in Susac syndrome. The clonotype was recovered from a human donor with multiple sclerosis. The sequenced sample was CD8+ T cells from PBMCs. The J gene is TRBJ1-2, the V gene TRBV27, with 7 bases that match TRBD1. DNA for the CDR3: TGTGCCAGCAGTTACGGACGAGGGGGCGCGCCCGATGGCTACACCTTC. Its translation is CASSYGRGGAPDGYTF.